This paragraph reports one T cell receptor (beta chain). Its antigen remains unidentified. This CDR3 comprises 15 residues. The V gene's germline CDR1 is MDHEN and CDR2 SYDVKM. V was shortened by 7 bases and J by 1 base, with 13 bases between the two germline ends. The sample comes from a study of T cell responses to AZD1222 COVID-19 vaccine. The study's findings and limits: Spike-specific TCR breadth and depth grew following two AZD1222 doses. White British donors predominated, females outnumbered males, and clonal diversity was possibly underestimated. Vaccine-associated CD4 TCRs spanned spike, dominant at 160-218 and 743-854. Nearly half of unique spike-specific TCRs reportedly avoided B.1.351 and B.1.1.7 mutated regions.

Profiling relied on immunoSEQ multiplex PCR, and the TCRdb table lists in-frame clones only, not all of them. This table has some 150,000 clones, 75% to 95% appearing once. This TCR was recovered from an adult in good health. This chain uses TRBV28 with TRBJ2-2, with D perhaps matching TRBD1 (5 bases). Sequenced here: peripheral blood, sampled on day 0 of MenACWY control vaccination. The CDR3 sequence is CASTMDRGNTGELFF. The CDR3, as DNA: TGTGCCAGCACGATGGATAGGGGGAACACCGGGGAGCTGTTTTTT.